The T cell receptor (beta chain) under discussion was sequenced for a study of T cell repertoires in cytomegalovirus infection. Overall study findings and caveats: Across the ex vivo response, the dominant clonotypes were HLA-C-restricted CMV-specific TCR beta clonotypes.

TCRdb used MiXCR to reprocess the reads, holding one entry per CDR3 protein. The profile shows about 78,000 distinct CDR3 sequences, 35% to 50% of them singletons. Germline-derived CDR1 and CDR2 are ENHRY and SYGVKD. The CDR3 runs 16 residues. Trimming took off 3 bases at V and 1 base at J, with 16 bases between the two ends. This clonotype was seen more than once but under ten times. Its antigen is undetermined. The specimen comprised CD8+ T cells from cultured PBMCs, sampled from culture after CMV antigen stimulation. The source of this sequence is a human donor in good health (CMV status not recorded). Some clones in this sample may be carry-over from other donors' samples. J is TRBJ2-7 and V is TRBV10-3, with D perhaps TRBD1 or TRBD2 (5 bases each). CDR3 nucleotide sequence: TGTGCCATCAGTGAATCAGGGAGCTTAGATTCCTACGAGCAGTACTTC. Translation: CAISESGSLDSYEQYF.